The 28 T cell receptor beta chains below come from one sample, sequenced in a study of graft-versus-host responses after intestinal transplantation. Clones were read by immunoSEQ multiplex PCR, and TCRdb kept only the in-frame ones, dropping some. In the table there are about 120,000 clones, roughly 95% of which are singletons. No antigens are known for them. Sequenced material: unstimulated CD8+ T cells sorted from spleen or lymph node cells, taken before intestinal transplant. The origin of the receptors is a human donor who received an intestinal transplant.

This chain uses TRBV9 with TRBJ2-2; D unresolved. Germline V gene sequence: CDR1 SGDLS, CDR2 YYNGEE. V was clipped by 4 bases and J by 0 bases, with 1 base between them. The length of the CDR3 is 12 residues. CDR3 loop: CASSPNTGELFF. CDR3 nucleotide sequence: TGTGCCAGCAGCCCGAACACCGGGGAGCTGTTTTTT.

The V call is TRBV4-3, the J call TRBJ2-4; D is unresolved. In germline, CDR1 is LGHNA, CDR2 YSLEER. This CDR3 has 14 amino acids. Trimming shortened V by 1 base and J by 4 bases, and 8 bases separated the two germline ends. The CDR3 is CASSQGISKNIQYF. CDR3 DNA sequence: TGCGCCAGCAGCCAAGGGATCAGTAAAAACATTCAGTACTTC.

The J gene is TRBJ2-1, the V gene TRBV28, with D possibly being TRBD2 (6 bases). This CDR3 is 16 amino acids long. Trimming removed 6 bases from V and 9 bases from J, with 24 bases in between. Germline CDR1 and CDR2: MDHEN and SYDVKM. CDR3 sequence reads: CASSHSRREVGVEQFF. The CDR3 DNA is TGTGCCAGCAGCCATAGTCGGAGGGAGGTCGGCGTTGAGCAGTTCTTC.

V gene TRBV5-1 combines with J gene TRBJ1-2, with D possibly being TRBD1 (6 bases). The CDR3 length is 14 residues. The germline CDR1 and CDR2 sequences are SGHRS and YFSETQ. The V end was cut by 0 bases, the J end by 5 bases, with 11 bases between. The CDR3 loop is CASSLAQGRYGYTF. CDR3 sequence (DNA): TGCGCCAGCAGCTTGGCGCAGGGGCGATATGGCTACACCTTC.

V gene TRBV28 combines with J gene TRBJ1-1, with D maybe TRBD1 (5 bases). CDR1 and CDR2 (germline): MDHEN, SYDVKM. This CDR3 region has 13 residues. With 5 bases removed from V and 4 bases from J, the gap between germline ends came to 11 bases. CDR3 residues: CASSPRGGTEAFF. The CDR3 nucleotides are TGTGCCAGCAGTCCTAGGGGTGGCACTGAAGCTTTCTTT.

This clone came up once. The chain links TRBV28 to TRBJ2-3, with D possibly matching TRBD2 (5 bases). V was clipped by 0 bases and J by 0 bases, with 7 bases between them. CDR1 is MDHEN and CDR2 is SYDVKM in the germline V gene. CDR3 length: 15 amino acids. The CDR3 loop reads CASSLWKRSTDTQYF. Written as DNA, the CDR3 is TGTGCCAGCAGTTTATGGAAGCGGAGCACAGATACGCAGTATTTT.

This chain uses TRBV18 with TRBJ1-5; D is undetermined. The V end lost 3 bases, the J end lost 0 bases, and 15 bases lay between the germline ends. Germline V lookup: CDR1 KGHSH, CDR2 LQKENI. CDR3 size: 17 residues. The chain's CDR3 is CASSPEAAYYSNQPQHF. The CDR3 bases are TGTGCCAGCTCACCGGAGGCGGCATATTATAGCAATCAGCCCCAGCATTTT.

The V and J genes are TRBV5-6 and TRBJ2-3, with a weak D call TRBD2 (5 bases). The CDR3 extends over 17 amino acids. V was trimmed by 4 bases and J by 2 bases, leaving 20 bases between them. Germline CDR1 SGHDT, CDR2 YYEEEE. In DNA form, the CDR3 reads TGTGCCAGCAGCGAAGGAGGCGTTCAGACATACACAGATACGCAGTATTTT. Protein sequence: CASSEGGVQTYTDTQYF.

The chain couples TRBV28 to TRBJ2-5; 9 bases map to TRBD2. This CDR3 is built from 15 residues. V lost 2 bases, J lost 0 bases, and 1 base stayed unmatched. Germline V gives CDR1 MDHEN, CDR2 SYDVKM. CDR3 nucleotides: TGTGCCAGCAGTTTAGCGGGAGGGTACCAAGAGACCCAGTACTTC. It is translated as CASSLAGGYQETQYF.

This clone was recorded once. The V call is TRBV27, the J call TRBJ2-4; D is possibly TRBD1 (6 bases). V was cut by 2 bases and J by 8 bases, with 13 bases left in between. Germline V lookup: CDR1 MNHEY, CDR2 SMNVEV (reference sequence). The CDR3 consists of 14 residues. CDR3 DNA: TGTGCCAGCAGTTTAGTTACCCCAGGGGACATTCAGTACTTC. Its protein is CASSLVTPGDIQYF.

The rearrangement joins TRBV5-3 to TRBJ1-4; 7 bases match TRBD1. TRBV5-3 counts as an open reading frame of uncertain function. Trimming cost V 0 bases and J 0 bases; bases outside gene matches: 2. The CDR3 runs 16 residues. Written as DNA, the CDR3 is TGTGCCAGAAGCTTGGACAGGGGTGCAACTAATGAAAAACTGTTTTTT. Residues: CARSLDRGATNEKLFF.

J is TRBJ2-1 and V is TRBV18; tentative D call: TRBD2 (5 bases). V lost 0 bases and J lost 8, with 11 bases in between. The CDR3 contains 14 residues. Germline V gene data show CDR1 as KGHSH and CDR2 as LQKENI. CDR3 in DNA: TGTGCCAGCTCACCACCCCCTAGCCCGGATGAGCAGTTCTTC. Translation: CASSPPPSPDEQFF. The entire variable domain, with the rest obtained from reference TRBV18 and TRBJ2-1, is as follows: NAGVMQNPRHLVRRRGQEARLRCSPMKGHSHVYWYRQLPEEGLKFMVYLQKENIIDESGMPKERFSAEFPKEGPSILRIQQVVRGDSAAYFCASSPPPSPDEQFFGPGTRLTVL.

The chain employs TRBV4-1 and TRBJ2-1; 8 bases map to TRBD2. Per the germline V gene, CDR1 is MGHRA and CDR2 is YSYEKL. The CDR3 consists of 15 residues. Unmatched junction bases numbered 4, after V lost 4 bases and J lost 2 bases. The CDR3: CASSRSGSTYNEQFF. As DNA, the CDR3 is TGCGCCAGCAGCCGCAGCGGGAGTACCTACAATGAGCAGTTCTTC.

In its sample, this clone was seen once. The junction differs from germline at one of its ends, possibly a read error. The chain recombines TRBV19 with TRBJ1-5; D is unresolved. This CDR3 spans 15 amino acids. The germline V gene encodes CDR1 LNHDA and CDR2 SQIVND (reference sequence). CDR3 sequence: CASSIRTDSNQSQHF. Written as DNA, the CDR3 is TGTGCCAGTAGTATTAGGACGGATAGCAATCAGTCCCAGCATTTT.

The chain has TRBV5-1 and TRBJ2-1; D unresolved. Germline assignment: CDR1 SGHRS and CDR2 YFSETQ. The germline V and J ends were trimmed by 5 bases and 7 bases, with 10 bases remaining between them. The CDR3 sequence is 12 residues long. Here the CDR3 reads CASSESSNEQFF. The DNA for the CDR3 is TGCGCCAGCAGTGAAAGTTCGAATGAGCAGTTCTTC.

The chain is built from TRBV27 and TRBJ2-2, with TRBD1 as a possible D gene (5 bases). The CDR3 extends over 14 amino acids. Between the trimmed V and J ends, which lost 8 bases and 2 bases, there was a span of 12 bases. The V gene's germline CDR1 is MNHEY and CDR2 SMNVEV (reference sequence). The CDR3 DNA reads TGTGCCAGCGAAGCCCAGGGAAACACCGGGGAGCTGTTTTTT. This translates into CASEAQGNTGELFF.

The rearrangement uses TRBV25-1 and TRBJ2-1, with D perhaps TRBD1 or TRBD2 (6 bases each). V was cut by 8 bases and J by 8 bases, with 13 bases left in between. Germline V gene sequence: CDR1 MGHDK, CDR2 SYGVNS. CDR3 length: 12 amino acids. This CDR3 is CASQVGGHEQFF. The DNA of the CDR3 is TGTGCCAGCCAGGTAGGGGGGCATGAGCAGTTCTTC.

V gene TRBV7-3 combines with J gene TRBJ2-7; 10 bases map to TRBD2. V was clipped by 5 bases and J by 5 bases; unmatched bases: 12. The V gene's germline CDR1 is SGHTA and CDR2 FQGTGA. The CDR3 loop spans 16 amino acids. This CDR3 reads CASSPRMSGRANEQYF. Here the CDR3 DNA reads TGTGCCAGCAGCCCGCGAATGAGCGGGAGGGCAAACGAGCAGTACTTC.

V is TRBV19 and J is TRBJ2-7; tentative D call: TRBD1 (5 bases). The germline CDR1 and CDR2 sequences are LNHDA and SQIVND (reference sequence). Trimming removed 3 bases from V and 3 bases from J, with 9 bases in between. The CDR3 loop spans 13 amino acids. DNA for the CDR3: TGTGCCAGTAGTATGCCAACAGGCTACGAGCAGTACTTC. Its protein is CASSMPTGYEQYF.

This chain joins TRBV6-5 and TRBJ1-4; D possibly corresponds to TRBD1 (5 bases). The V gene's germline CDR1 is MNHEY and CDR2 SVGAGI. The CDR3 totals 15 residues. Trimming left V 2 bases short and J 4 bases short, with 11 bases between. CDR3 sequence (DNA): TGTGCCAGCAGTTACGACGGCAGGGTTAATGAAAAACTGTTTTTT. This encodes CASSYDGRVNEKLFF.

The table lists this clone with a count of one. The chain combines TRBV25-1 with TRBJ2-3, with D perhaps TRBD1 or TRBD2 (5 bases each). This CDR3 has 13 amino acids. Per germline, CDR1 MGHDK and CDR2 SYGVNS. Between the trimmed V and J ends, which lost 5 bases and 0 bases, there was a span of 6 bases. The CDR3 protein is CASSRDSTDTQYF. DNA of the CDR3: TGTGCCAGCAGTCGGGACAGCACAGATACGCAGTATTTT.

The rearrangement joins TRBV27 to TRBJ2-7; TRBD1 agrees at 9 bases. Trimming at V came to 6 bases and at J to 1 base, leaving 4 bases not matched to a gene. Germline lookup yields CDR1 MNHEY and CDR2 SMNVEV (reference sequence). CDR3 size: 14 residues. CDR3 DNA: TGTGCCAGCAGAGAGACAGGGGGTTCCTACGAGCAGTACTTC. Protein: CASRETGGSYEQYF.

The gene calls are TRBV9 and TRBJ2-1; D is ambiguous. V lost 3 bases and J 9 bases, leaving 13 bases between the germline ends. Germline V lookup: CDR1 SGDLS, CDR2 YYNGEE. This CDR3 has 13 residues. The CDR3: CASSAFPLSEQFF. Here the CDR3 DNA reads TGTGCCAGCAGCGCATTTCCCCTATCTGAGCAGTTCTTC.

Only one count was recorded for this clone. The rearrangement joins TRBV4-3 to TRBJ1-2, with D tentatively TRBD1 (5 bases). The CDR3 totals 17 residues. Germline CDR1 and CDR2: LGHNA and YSLEER. Trimming removed 4 bases from V and 0 bases from J, with 18 bases in between. The CDR3 is CASSPFSGGSANYGYTF. CDR3 sequence (DNA): TGCGCCAGCAGCCCCTTTTCGGGGGGATCAGCTAACTATGGCTACACCTTC.

This chain uses TRBV6-4 with TRBJ2-7, with 12 bases identical to TRBD1. CDR1 and CDR2 from the germline V gene are MRHNA and SNTAGT. V lost 0 bases to trimming and J lost 0 bases; unmatched junction nucleotides: 6. This CDR3 contains 18 residues. Written as DNA, the CDR3 is TGTGCCAGCAGTGACTCGAGGCGGGGACAGGGGGCCTCCTACGAGCAGTACTTC. It codes for CASSDSRRGQGASYEQYF.

The chain combines TRBV15 with TRBJ1-2; D may be TRBD1 (5 bases). The CDR3 runs 16 residues. Germline assignment: CDR1 LNHNV and CDR2 YYDKDF (reference sequence). The V and J ends lost 0 bases and 3 bases respectively, with 14 bases between them. The CDR3 DNA sequence: TGTGCCACCAGCAGAGACCTTTCGGGGCCCCACTATGGCTACACCTTC. Amino acid sequence: CATSRDLSGPHYGYTF.

The chain recombines TRBV5-1 with TRBJ1-1, with D unresolved. Between the trimmed V and J ends, which lost 0 bases and 1 base, there was a span of 4 bases. CDR3 size: 13 residues. Germline-derived CDR1 and CDR2 are SGHRS and YFSETQ. The CDR3 region is CASSLEANTEAFF. CDR3 coding DNA: TGCGCCAGCAGCTTGGAGGCGAACACTGAAGCTTTCTTT. Variable domain in full (rest from reference TRBV5-1 and TRBJ1-1): KAGVTQTPRYLIKTRGQQVTLSCSPISGHRSVSWYQQTPGQGLQFLFEYFSETQRNKGNFPGRFSGRQFSNSRSEMNVSTLELGDSALYLCASSLEANTEAFFGQGTRLTVV.

A note on this clone: The germline gene is not matched at one end of the junction; a read error may be the cause. The rearrangement links TRBV9 to TRBJ2-6, with 8 bases lining up with TRBD1. Germline CDR1 reads SGDLS; CDR2 reads YYNGEE. The CDR3 sequence is 16 residues long. The CDR3 reads CASSGGTGLGANVPTF. CDR3 coding DNA: TGTGCCAGCAGCGGAGGGACAGGACTTGGGGCCAACGTCCCGACTTTC.